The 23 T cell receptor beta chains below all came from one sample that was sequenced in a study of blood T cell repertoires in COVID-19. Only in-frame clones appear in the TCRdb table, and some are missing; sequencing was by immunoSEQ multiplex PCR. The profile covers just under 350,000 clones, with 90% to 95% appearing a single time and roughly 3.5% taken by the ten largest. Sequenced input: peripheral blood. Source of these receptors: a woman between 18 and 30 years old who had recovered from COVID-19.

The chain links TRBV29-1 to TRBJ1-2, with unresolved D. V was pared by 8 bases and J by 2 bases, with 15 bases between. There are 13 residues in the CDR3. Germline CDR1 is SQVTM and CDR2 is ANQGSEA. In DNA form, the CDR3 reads TGCAGCACATCCCGGGATATAAACTATGGCTACACCTTC. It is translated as CSTSRDINYGYTF.

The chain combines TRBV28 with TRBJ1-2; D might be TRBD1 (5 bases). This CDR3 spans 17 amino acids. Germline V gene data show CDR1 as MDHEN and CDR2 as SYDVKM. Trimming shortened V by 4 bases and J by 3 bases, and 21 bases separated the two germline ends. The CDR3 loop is CASSSNTQGPLYYGYTF. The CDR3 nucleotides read TGTGCCAGCAGTTCCAACACCCAGGGCCCCCTTTACTATGGCTACACCTTC.

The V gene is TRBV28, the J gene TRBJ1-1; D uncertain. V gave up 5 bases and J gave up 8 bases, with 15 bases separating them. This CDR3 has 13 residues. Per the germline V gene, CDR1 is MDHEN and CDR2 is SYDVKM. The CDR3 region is CASSPNRGTEAFF. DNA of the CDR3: TGTGCCAGCAGTCCGAATAGAGGCACCGAAGCTTTCTTT.

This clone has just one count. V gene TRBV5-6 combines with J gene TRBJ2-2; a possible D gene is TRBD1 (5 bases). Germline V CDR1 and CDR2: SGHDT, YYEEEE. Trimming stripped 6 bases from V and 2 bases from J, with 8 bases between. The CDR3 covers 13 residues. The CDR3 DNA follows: TGTGCCAGCACGGACATAAACACCGGGGAGCTGTTTTTT. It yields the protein CASTDINTGELFF.

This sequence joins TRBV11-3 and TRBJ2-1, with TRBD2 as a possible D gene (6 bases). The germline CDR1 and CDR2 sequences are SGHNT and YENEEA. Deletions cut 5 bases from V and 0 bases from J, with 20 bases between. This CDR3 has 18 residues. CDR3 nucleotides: TGTGCCAGCAGCCCGGGCGGGCTAGCGCCTCGCTCCTACAATGAGCAGTTCTTC. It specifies CASSPGGLAPRSYNEQFF.

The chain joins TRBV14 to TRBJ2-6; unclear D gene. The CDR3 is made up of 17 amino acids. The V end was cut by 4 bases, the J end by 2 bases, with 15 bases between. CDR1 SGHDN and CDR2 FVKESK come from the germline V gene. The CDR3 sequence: CASSPFGSPTGANVLTF. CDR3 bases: TGTGCCAGCAGCCCGTTCGGGTCCCCGACTGGGGCCAACGTCCTGACTTTC.

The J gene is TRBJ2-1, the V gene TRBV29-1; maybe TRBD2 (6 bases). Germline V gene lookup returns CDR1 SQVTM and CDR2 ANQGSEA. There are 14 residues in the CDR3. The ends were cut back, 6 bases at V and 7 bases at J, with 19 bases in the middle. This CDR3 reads CSVGGLDRWNEQFF. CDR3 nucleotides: TGCAGCGTGGGGGGACTCGACAGATGGAATGAGCAGTTCTTC.

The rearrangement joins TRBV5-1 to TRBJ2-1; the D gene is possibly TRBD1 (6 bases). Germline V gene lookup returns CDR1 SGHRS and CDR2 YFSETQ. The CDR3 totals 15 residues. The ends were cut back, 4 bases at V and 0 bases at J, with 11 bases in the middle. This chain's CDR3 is CASSGTPSSYNEQFF. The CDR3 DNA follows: TGCGCCAGCAGCGGGACACCGAGCTCCTACAATGAGCAGTTCTTC.

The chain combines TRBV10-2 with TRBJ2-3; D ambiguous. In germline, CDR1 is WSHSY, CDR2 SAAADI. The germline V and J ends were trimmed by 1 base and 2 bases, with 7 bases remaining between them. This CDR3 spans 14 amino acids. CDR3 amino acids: CASSELGSTDTQYF. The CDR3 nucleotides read TGCGCCAGCAGTGAGTTGGGCTCCACAGATACGCAGTATTTT.

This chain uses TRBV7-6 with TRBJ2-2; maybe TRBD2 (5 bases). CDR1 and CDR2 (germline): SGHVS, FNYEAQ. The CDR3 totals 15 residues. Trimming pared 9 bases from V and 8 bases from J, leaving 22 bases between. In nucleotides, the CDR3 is TGTGCCAGTTCCCAAGGGCCTCGGGGAATGGGGGAGCTGTTTTTT. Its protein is CASSQGPRGMGELFF.

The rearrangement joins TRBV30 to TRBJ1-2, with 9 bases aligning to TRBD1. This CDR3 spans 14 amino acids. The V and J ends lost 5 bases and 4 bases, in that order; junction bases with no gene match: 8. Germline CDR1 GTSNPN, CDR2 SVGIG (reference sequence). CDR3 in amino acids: CAWARTGVGYGYTF. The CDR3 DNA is TGTGCCTGGGCCCGGACAGGGGTTGGCTATGGCTACACCTTC.

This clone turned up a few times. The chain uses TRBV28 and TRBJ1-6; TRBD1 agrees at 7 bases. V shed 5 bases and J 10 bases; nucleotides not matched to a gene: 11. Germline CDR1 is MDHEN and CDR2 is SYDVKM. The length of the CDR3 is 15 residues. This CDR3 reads CASSTRQGIVSPLHF. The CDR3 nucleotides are TGTGCCAGCAGTACCCGACAGGGTATAGTCTCACCCCTCCACTTT. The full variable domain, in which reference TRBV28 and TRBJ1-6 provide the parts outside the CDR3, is DVKVTQSSRYLVKRTGEKVFLECVQDMDHENMFWYRQDPGLGLRLIYFSYDVKMKEKGDIPEGYSVSREKKERFSLILESASTNQTSMYLCASSTRQGIVSPLHFGNGTRLTVT.

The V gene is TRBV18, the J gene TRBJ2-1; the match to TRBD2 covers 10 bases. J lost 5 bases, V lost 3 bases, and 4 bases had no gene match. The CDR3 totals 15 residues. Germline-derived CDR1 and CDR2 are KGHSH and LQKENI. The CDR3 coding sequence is TGTGCCAGCTCACCGCTAGCGGGAGAGGACAATGAGCAGTTCTTC. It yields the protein CASSPLAGEDNEQFF.

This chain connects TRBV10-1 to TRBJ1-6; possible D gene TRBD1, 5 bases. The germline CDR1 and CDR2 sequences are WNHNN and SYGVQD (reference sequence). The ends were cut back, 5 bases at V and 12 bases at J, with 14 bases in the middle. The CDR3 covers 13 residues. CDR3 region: CASSKTESGPLHF. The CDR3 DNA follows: TGCGCCAGCAGTAAGACAGAATCGGGACCCCTCCACTTT.

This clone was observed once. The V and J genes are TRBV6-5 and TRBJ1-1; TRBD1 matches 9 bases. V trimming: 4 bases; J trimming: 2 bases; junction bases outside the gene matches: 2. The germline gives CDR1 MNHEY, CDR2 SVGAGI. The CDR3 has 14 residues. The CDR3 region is CASSLDRGNTEAFF. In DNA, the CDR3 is TGTGCCAGCAGTTTGGACAGGGGTAACACTGAAGCTTTCTTT.

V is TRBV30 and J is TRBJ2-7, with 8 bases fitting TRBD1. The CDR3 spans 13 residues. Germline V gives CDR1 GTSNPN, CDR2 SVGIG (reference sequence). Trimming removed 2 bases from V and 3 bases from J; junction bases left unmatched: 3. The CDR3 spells CAWSPDRGYEQYV. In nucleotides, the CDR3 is TGTGCCTGGAGTCCAGACAGGGGCTACGAGCAGTACGTC.

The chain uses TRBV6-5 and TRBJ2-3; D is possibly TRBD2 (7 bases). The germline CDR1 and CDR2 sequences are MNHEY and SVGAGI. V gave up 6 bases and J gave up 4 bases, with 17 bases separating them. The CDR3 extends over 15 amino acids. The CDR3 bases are TGTGCCAGCAGCCAACAGGGAGGGTTCCCAGATACGCAGTATTTT. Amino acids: CASSQQGGFPDTQYF.

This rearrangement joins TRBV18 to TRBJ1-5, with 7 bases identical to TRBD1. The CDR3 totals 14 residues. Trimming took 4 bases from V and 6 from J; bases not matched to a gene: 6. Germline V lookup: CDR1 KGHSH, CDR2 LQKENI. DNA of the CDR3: TGTGCCAGCTCACAACAGGGGCCGGGTCAGCCCCAGCATTTT. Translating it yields CASSQQGPGQPQHF.

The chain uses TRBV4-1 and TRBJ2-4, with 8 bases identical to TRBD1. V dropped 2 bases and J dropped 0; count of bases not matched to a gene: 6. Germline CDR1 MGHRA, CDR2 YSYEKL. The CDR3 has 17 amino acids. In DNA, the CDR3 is TGCGCCAGCAGCCAACCCTGGACAGGGTCAGCCAAAAACATTCAGTACTTC. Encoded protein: CASSQPWTGSAKNIQYF.

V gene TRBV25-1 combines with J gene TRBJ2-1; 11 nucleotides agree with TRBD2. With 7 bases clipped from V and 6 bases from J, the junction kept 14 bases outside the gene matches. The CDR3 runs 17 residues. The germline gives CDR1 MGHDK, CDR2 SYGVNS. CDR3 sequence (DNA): TGTGCCAGCAAACCCCCAGCACTAGCGGGAGAGGGCAATGAGCAGTTCTTC. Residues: CASKPPALAGEGNEQFF.

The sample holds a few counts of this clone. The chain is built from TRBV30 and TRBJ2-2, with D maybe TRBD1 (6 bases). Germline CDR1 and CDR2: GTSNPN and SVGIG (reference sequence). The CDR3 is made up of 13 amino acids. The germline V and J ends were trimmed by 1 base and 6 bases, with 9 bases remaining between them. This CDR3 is CAWSARTAGELFF. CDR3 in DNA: TGTGCCTGGAGTGCAAGGACAGCCGGGGAGCTGTTTTTT.

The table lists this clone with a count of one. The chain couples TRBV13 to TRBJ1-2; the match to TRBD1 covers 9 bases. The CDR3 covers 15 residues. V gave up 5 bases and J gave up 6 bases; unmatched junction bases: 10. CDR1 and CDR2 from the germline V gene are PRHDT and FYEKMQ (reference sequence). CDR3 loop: CASSKDRGQGNGYTF. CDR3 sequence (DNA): TGTGCCAGCAGCAAAGATAGAGGACAGGGGAATGGCTACACCTTC.

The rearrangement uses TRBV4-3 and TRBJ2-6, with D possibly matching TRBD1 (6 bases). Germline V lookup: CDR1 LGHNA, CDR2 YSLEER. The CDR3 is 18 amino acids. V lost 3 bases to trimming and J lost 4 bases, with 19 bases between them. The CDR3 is CASSQALDSPSGANVLTF. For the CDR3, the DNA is TGCGCCAGCAGCCAGGCCTTGGACAGTCCCTCCGGGGCCAACGTCCTGACTTTC.